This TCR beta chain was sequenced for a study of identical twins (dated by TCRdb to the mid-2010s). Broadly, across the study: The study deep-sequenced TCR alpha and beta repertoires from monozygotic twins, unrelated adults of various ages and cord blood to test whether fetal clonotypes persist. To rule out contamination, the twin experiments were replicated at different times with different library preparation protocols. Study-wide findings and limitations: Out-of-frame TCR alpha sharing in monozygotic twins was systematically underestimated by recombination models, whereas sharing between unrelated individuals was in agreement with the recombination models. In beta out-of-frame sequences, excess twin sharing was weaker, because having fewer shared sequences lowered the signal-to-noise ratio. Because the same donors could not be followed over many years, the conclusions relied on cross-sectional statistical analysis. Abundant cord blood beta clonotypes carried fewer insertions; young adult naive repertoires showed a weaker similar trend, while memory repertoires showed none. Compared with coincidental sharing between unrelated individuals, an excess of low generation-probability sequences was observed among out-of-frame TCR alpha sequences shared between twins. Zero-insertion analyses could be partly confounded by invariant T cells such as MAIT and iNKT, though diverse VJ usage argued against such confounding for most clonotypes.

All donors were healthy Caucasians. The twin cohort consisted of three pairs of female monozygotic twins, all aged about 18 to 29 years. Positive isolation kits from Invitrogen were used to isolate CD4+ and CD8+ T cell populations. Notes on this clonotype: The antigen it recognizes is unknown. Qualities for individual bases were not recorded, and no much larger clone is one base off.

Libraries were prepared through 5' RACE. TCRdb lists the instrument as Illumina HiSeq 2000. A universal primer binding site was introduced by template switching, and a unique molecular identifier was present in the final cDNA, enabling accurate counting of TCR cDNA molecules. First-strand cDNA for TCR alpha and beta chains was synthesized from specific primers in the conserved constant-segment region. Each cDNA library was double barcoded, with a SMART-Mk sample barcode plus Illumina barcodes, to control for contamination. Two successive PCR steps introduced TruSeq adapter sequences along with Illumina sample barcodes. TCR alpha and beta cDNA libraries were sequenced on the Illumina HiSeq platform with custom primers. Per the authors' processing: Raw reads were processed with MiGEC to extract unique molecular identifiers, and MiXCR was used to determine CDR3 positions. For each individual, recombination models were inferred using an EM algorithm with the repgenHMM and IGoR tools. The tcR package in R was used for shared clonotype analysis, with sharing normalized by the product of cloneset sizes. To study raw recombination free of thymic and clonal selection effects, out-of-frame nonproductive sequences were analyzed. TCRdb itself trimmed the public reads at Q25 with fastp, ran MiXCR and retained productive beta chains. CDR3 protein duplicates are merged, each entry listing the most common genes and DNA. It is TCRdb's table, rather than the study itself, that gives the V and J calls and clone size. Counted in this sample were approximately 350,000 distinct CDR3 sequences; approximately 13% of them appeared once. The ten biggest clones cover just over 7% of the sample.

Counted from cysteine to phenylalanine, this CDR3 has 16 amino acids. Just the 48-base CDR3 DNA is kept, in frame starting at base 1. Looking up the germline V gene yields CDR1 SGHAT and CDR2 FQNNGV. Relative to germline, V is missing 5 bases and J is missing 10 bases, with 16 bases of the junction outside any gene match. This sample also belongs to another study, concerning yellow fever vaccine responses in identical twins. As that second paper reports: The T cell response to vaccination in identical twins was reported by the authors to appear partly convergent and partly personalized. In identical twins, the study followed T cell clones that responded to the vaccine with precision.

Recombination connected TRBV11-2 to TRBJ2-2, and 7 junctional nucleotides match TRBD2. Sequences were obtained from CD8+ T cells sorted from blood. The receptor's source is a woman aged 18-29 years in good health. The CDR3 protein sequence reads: CASSPGERGTPSELFF. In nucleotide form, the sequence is TGTGCCAGCAGCCCGGGGGAGCGGGGAACACCTTCGGAGCTGTTTTTT.